A single sample is the source of the 21 T cell receptor beta chains below, sequenced in a study of PD-1 blockade in classical Hodgkin lymphoma. Clones were read by immunoSEQ multiplex PCR, and TCRdb kept only the in-frame ones, dropping some. The sample records 80,000 to 100,000 clones, roughly 92% being singletons. Every single patient, without exception, relapsed after autologous stem cell transplantation, and brentuximab vedotin exposure varied. Specimen: peripheral blood mononuclear cells (PBMCs), collected at baseline. These receptors all come from a human donor with classical Hodgkin lymphoma.

This clone has just a few counts. This rearrangement joins TRBV4-2 to TRBJ1-3; D ambiguous. This CDR3 contains 18 residues. Trimming left V 1 base short and J 0 bases short, with 16 bases between. The germline V gene has CDR1 LGHNA and CDR2 YNFKEQ. CDR3 nucleotides: TGTGCCAGCAGCCAAGGAGTTGGAGGGTCCCGCTCTGGAAACACCATATATTTT. This gives the protein CASSQGVGGSRSGNTIYF.

This chain's CDR3 is CASSADRAGYEQYF. CDR3 bases: TGTGCCAGCAGCGCGGACAGGGCGGGCTACGAGCAGTACTTC. V and J are TRBV6-6 and TRBJ2-7; 8 bases are a match to TRBD1. This CDR3 has 14 amino acids. Germline CDR1 and CDR2: MNHNY and SVGAGI (reference sequence). J lost 3 bases, V lost 6 bases, and 7 bases had no gene match.

CDR3 nucleotides: TGCGCCAGCAGCCGGGGTCAAACTAATGAAAAACTGTTTTTT. Translating it yields CASSRGQTNEKLFF. The rearrangement joins TRBV4-1 to TRBJ1-4; unclear D gene. V gave up 4 bases and J gave up 1 base, with 7 bases separating them. There are 14 residues in the CDR3. Germline CDR1 reads MGHRA; CDR2 reads YSYEKL.

The rearrangement joins TRBV29-1 to TRBJ2-7, with 11 nucleotides matching TRBD2. After removal of 3 bases from V and 4 bases from J, the junction contained 2 bases not matched to a gene. CDR3 length: 13 residues. Germline CDR1 SQVTM, CDR2 ANQGSEA. The CDR3 region has the DNA TGCAGCGTTGAGGTAGCGGGAGGGTACGAGCAGTACTTC. This sequence encodes CSVEVAGGYEQYF.

This rearrangement joins TRBV6-6 to TRBJ1-5; D remains ambiguous. The CDR3 is 11 residues long. Trimming cost V 4 bases and J 4 bases, with 2 bases left between them. In germline, CDR1 is MNHNY, CDR2 SVGAGI (reference sequence). The CDR3 loop reads CASSSNQPQHF. CDR3 sequence (DNA): TGTGCCAGCAGTTCGAATCAGCCCCAGCATTTT.

V gene TRBV12-5 combines with J gene TRBJ2-5; D is perhaps TRBD1 (6 bases). Germline V lookup: CDR1 LGHNT, CDR2 FRNRAP. This CDR3 region has 13 residues. The V and J ends lost 5 bases and 3 bases respectively, with 10 bases between them. The CDR3 sequence: CASGADSKETQYF. In DNA form, the CDR3 reads TGTGCTAGTGGTGCGGACAGCAAAGAGACCCAGTACTTC.

The chain joins TRBV27 to TRBJ2-7; D could derive from TRBD1 or TRBD2 (5 bases each). Germline CDR1 MNHEY, CDR2 SMNVEV (reference sequence). This CDR3 contains 13 residues. Trimming left V 5 bases short and J 4 bases short, with 12 bases between. CDR3 protein: CASSQGPKYEQYF. CDR3 sequence (DNA): TGTGCCAGCAGTCAGGGACCGAAATACGAGCAGTACTTC.

The chain links TRBV19 to TRBJ1-5, with 7 bases that match TRBD1. Germline V gene data show CDR1 as LNHDA and CDR2 as SQIVND (reference sequence). There are 14 residues in the CDR3. Unmatched junction bases numbered 7, after V lost 4 bases and J lost 7 bases. The CDR3 sequence: CASSTRQGGQPQHF. As DNA, the CDR3 is TGTGCCAGTAGTACCCGACAGGGTGGCCAGCCCCAGCATTTT.

CDR3 residues: CASSYSRQDHGNTIYF. CDR3 DNA sequence: TGTGCCAGCAGTTACTCTCGGCAGGACCATGGAAACACCATATATTTT. The chain combines TRBV6-6 with TRBJ1-3, with D unresolved. The CDR3 is 16 amino acids. The ends were cut back, 0 bases at V and 3 bases at J, with 12 bases in the middle. The germline V gene encodes CDR1 MNHNY and CDR2 SVGAGI (reference sequence).

J is TRBJ1-1 and V is TRBV30, with a possible D match to TRBD1 (5 bases). This CDR3 is built from 13 residues. The germline CDR1 and CDR2 sequences are GTSNPN and SVGIG (reference sequence). Trimming removed 7 bases at V and 6 bases at J, with 18 bases between. CDR3 bases: TGTGCCTTCAGGGCGCCGGGGTACGCTGAAGCTTTCTTT. Translation gives CAFRAPGYAEAFF.

The chain carries TRBV27 and TRBJ1-2; D is ambiguous. Trimming cost V 6 bases and J 3 bases, with 14 bases left between them. The germline gives CDR1 MNHEY, CDR2 SMNVEV (reference sequence). CDR3 length: 14 amino acids. CDR3 loop: CASSATAGDYGYTF. The CDR3 DNA is TGTGCCAGCAGCGCAACCGCTGGGGACTATGGCTACACCTTC.

V usage is TRBV27 and J usage is TRBJ2-3; 13 positions match TRBD2. V was clipped by 4 bases and J by 3 bases; unmatched bases: 13. CDR1 and CDR2 from the germline V gene are MNHEY and SMNVEV (reference sequence). CDR3 size: 19 residues. The CDR3 coding sequence is TGTGCCAGCAGTTCCTATCAACGGACTAGCGGGAGCGGTACAGATACGCAGTATTTT. Protein product: CASSSYQRTSGSGTDTQYF.

The chain recombines TRBV9 with TRBJ2-7, with D perhaps TRBD2 (6 bases). Germline V gene data show CDR1 as SGDLS and CDR2 as YYNGEE. This CDR3 region has 15 residues. Between the trimmed V and J ends, which lost 0 bases and 2 bases, there was a span of 12 bases. Here the CDR3 DNA reads TGTGCCAGCAGCGTAGACGGTGGAGGGGCCTACGAGCAGTACTTC. It translates to CASSVDGGGAYEQYF. The whole variable domain, filled in from reference TRBV9 and TRBJ2-7, reads DSGVTQTPKHLITATGQRVTLRCSPRSGDLSVYWYQQSLDQGLQFLIQYYNGEERAKGNILERFSAQQFPDLHSELNLSSLELGDSALYFCASSVDGGGAYEQYFGPGTRLTVT.

The V and J genes are TRBV7-3 and TRBJ1-1; no firm D call. V lost 4 bases and J lost 4, with 13 bases in between. Germline V gene sequence: CDR1 SGHTA, CDR2 FQGTGA. The CDR3 runs to 14 residues. CDR3 amino acids: CASSSSGLGTEAFF. The CDR3 DNA reads as TGTGCCAGCAGCTCTTCAGGCTTGGGCACTGAAGCTTTCTTT.

The chain uses TRBV27 and TRBJ2-3; D is unclear. CDR1 is MNHEY and CDR2 is SMNVEV in the germline V gene (reference sequence). Trimming left V 5 bases short and J 4 bases short, with 16 bases between. This CDR3 comprises 15 residues. In DNA form, the CDR3 reads TGTGCCAGCAGTCTTGCTAGGGCCAGCCCAGATACGCAGTATTTT. As protein: CASSLARASPDTQYF.

The chain combines TRBV2 with TRBJ2-1; 8 nucleotides match TRBD2. The trim removed 8 bases at V and 5 bases at J, leaving 17 bases unmatched. Germline V gene lookup returns CDR1 SNHLY and CDR2 FYNNEI. This CDR3 comprises 17 residues. CDR3: CASPLWGREGPNNEQFF. The CDR3 DNA follows: TGTGCCAGCCCGTTATGGGGACGGGAGGGCCCCAACAATGAGCAGTTCTTC.

The J gene is TRBJ1-2, the V gene TRBV5-4, with unresolved D. The germline V gene encodes CDR1 SGHNT and CDR2 YYREEE (reference sequence). The CDR3 is 12 amino acids. Trimming left V 6 bases short and J 1 base short, with 7 bases between. CDR3 in amino acids: CASKPVNYGYTF. In nucleotides, the CDR3 is TGTGCCAGCAAGCCCGTTAACTATGGCTACACCTTC.

The chain couples TRBV5-4 to TRBJ1-1, with D maybe TRBD1 (6 bases). Trimming pared 2 bases from V and 8 bases from J, leaving 16 bases between. Germline CDR1 is SGHNT and CDR2 is YYREEE (reference sequence). The CDR3 runs to 14 residues. The CDR3 is CASSFRSPDREAFF. CDR3 DNA: TGTGCCAGCAGCTTCCGGTCCCCGGACAGAGAAGCTTTCTTT.

The gene calls are TRBV21-1 and TRBJ2-7; TRBD1 is the table's D call and was not checked against the DNA. TRBV21-1 has pseudogene status. CDR3 length equals 15 residues. The CDR3 DNA reads TGTGCCAGCAGCGACCGGGACAGGGGGCACTACGAGCAGTACTTC. Encoded protein: CASSDRDRGHYEQYF.

The chain joins TRBV4-1 to TRBJ1-1, with a weak D call TRBD1 (6 bases). The CDR3 loop spans 16 amino acids. The germline V gene has CDR1 MGHRA and CDR2 YSYEKL. V lost 3 bases to trimming and J lost 1 base, with 15 bases between them. CDR3 coding DNA: TGCGCCAGCAGCCAGCCTTGGGGCAGGGGGAACACTGAAGCTTTCTTT. It translates to CASSQPWGRGNTEAFF.

This clone was found once. The chain carries TRBV7-6 and TRBJ2-7, with D tentatively TRBD1 (6 bases). Trimming left V 5 bases short and J 5 bases short, with 16 bases between. Germline CDR1 is SGHVS and CDR2 is FNYEAQ. The CDR3 contains 14 residues. In nucleotides, the CDR3 is TGTGCCAGCAGCCCTCTCCAGGGGCCCAACGAGCAGTACTTC. The encoded protein is CASSPLQGPNEQYF.